This entry is about one TCR beta chain. Its antigen is still unknown. Germline CDR1 is SQVTM and CDR2 is ANQGSEA. The CDR3 spans 14 residues. Trimming shortened V by 4 bases and J by 1 base, and 13 bases separated the two germline ends. These data originate in a study of CD8 T cells in Susac syndrome. General study points: CD8+ clonal expansion in Susac was maximal in TEMRA cells and in active patients. Within total CD8+ repertoires, 15 to 20 Susac-specific public clones were found, and within CD8+ TEMRA repertoires, several.

Patients with Susac syndrome showed fulfilment of recently defined diagnostic criteria for definite or probable disease. Random hexamers were used to reverse transcribe about 0.45 to 1 ug of RNA. Each CDR3 protein gets one entry after TCRdb re-called the immunoSEQ multiplex PCR reads with MiXCR. Of about 100,000 distinct CDR3 sequences detected, about 96% appear once; the ten largest clones hold approximately 0.3%. V and J are TRBV29-1 and TRBJ1-1, with D hard to call. The source material was CD8+ T cells from PBMCs. This sequence originates from a human donor with Susac syndrome. Here the CDR3 DNA reads TGCAGCGTTGCTTTTGGGATCTCGAACACTGAAGCTTTCTTT. It yields the protein CSVAFGISNTEAFF.